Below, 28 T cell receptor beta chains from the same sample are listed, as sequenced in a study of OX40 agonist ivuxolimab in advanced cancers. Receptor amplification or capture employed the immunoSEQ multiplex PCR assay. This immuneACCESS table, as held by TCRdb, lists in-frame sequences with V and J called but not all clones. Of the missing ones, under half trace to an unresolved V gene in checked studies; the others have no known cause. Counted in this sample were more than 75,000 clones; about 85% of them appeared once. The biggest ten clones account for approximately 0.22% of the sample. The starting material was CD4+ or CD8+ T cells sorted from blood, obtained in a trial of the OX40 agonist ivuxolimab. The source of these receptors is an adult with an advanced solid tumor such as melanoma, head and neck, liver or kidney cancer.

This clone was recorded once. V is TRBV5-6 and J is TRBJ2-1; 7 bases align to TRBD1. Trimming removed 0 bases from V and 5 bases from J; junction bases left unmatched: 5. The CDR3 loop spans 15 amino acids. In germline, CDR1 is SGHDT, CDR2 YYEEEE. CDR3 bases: TGTGCCAGCAGCTTGGAACAGGGGATCGACAATGAGCAGTTCTTC. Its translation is CASSLEQGIDNEQFF.

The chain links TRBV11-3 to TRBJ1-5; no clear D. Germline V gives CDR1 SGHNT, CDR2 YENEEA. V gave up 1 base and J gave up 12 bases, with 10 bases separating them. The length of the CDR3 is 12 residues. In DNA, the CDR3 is TGTGCCAGCAGCTTAGTGGTCTTGAACCAGCATTTT. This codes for CASSLVVLNQHF.

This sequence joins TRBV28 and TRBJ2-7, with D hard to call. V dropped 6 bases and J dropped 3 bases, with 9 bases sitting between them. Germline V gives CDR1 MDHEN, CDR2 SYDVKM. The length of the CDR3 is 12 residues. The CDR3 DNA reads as TGTGCCAGCAGCCTACTAAACTACGAGCAGTACTTC. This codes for CASSLLNYEQYF.

CDR3: CASSLMGLDTEAFF. The CDR3 DNA reads as TGTGCCAGCAGCTTGATGGGGCTGGACACTGAAGCTTTCTTT. V is TRBV5-5 and J is TRBJ1-1, with D possibly matching TRBD1 (5 bases). The CDR3 is 14 amino acids. The V gene's germline CDR1 is SGHKS and CDR2 YYEKEE (reference sequence). V was trimmed by 1 base and J by 3 bases, leaving 10 bases between them.

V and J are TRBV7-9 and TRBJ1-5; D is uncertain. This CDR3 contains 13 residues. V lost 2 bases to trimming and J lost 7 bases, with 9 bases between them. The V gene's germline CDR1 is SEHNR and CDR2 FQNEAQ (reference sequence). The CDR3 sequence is CASSLFVGQPQHF. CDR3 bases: TGTGCCAGCAGCTTATTTGTAGGCCAGCCCCAGCATTTT.

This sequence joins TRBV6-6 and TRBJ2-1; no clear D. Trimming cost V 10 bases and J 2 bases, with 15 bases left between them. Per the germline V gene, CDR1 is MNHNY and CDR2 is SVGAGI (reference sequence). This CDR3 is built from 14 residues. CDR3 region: CATRSHSPYNEQFF. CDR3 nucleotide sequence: TGTGCCACCCGAAGTCATTCCCCCTACAATGAGCAGTTCTTC.

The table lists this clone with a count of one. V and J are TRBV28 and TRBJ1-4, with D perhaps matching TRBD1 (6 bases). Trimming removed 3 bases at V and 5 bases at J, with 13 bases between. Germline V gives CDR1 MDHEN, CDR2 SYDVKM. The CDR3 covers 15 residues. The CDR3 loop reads CASSLVGGENEKLFF. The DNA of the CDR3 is TGTGCCAGCAGTTTGGTAGGGGGGGAAAATGAAAAACTGTTTTTT.

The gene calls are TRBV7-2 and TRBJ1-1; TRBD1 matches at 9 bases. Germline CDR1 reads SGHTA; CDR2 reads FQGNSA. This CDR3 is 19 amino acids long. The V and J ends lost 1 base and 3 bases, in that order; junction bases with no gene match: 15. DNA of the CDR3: TGTGCCAGCAGCTTAGAGTGGGTGGACAGGGGTCCGATTGACACTGAAGCTTTCTTT. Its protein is CASSLEWVDRGPIDTEAFF.

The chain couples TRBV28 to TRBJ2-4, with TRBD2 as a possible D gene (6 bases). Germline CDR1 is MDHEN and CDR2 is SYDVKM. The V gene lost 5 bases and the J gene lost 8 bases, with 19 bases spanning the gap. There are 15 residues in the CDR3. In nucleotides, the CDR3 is TGTGCCAGCAGTCTCCCCGGGACTGTGGGGCACATTCAGTACTTC. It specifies CASSLPGTVGHIQYF. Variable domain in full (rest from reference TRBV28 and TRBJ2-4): DVKVTQSSRYLVKRTGEKVFLECVQDMDHENMFWYRQDPGLGLRLIYFSYDVKMKEKGDIPEGYSVSREKKERFSLILESASTNQTSMYLCASSLPGTVGHIQYFGAGTRLSVL.

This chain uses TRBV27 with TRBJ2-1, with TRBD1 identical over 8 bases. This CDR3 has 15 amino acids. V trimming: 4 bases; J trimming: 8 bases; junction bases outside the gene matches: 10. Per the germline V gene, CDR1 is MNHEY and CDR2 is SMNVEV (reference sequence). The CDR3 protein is CASSYRPGGSDEQFF. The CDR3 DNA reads TGTGCCAGCAGTTATCGGCCAGGGGGCTCGGATGAGCAGTTCTTC.

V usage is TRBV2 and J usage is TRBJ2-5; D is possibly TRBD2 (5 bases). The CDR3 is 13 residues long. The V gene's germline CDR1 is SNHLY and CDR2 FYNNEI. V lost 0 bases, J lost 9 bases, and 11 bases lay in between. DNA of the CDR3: TGTGCCAGCAGTGAAGCCGCCCAACTAGCCCAGTACTTC. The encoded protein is CASSEAAQLAQYF.

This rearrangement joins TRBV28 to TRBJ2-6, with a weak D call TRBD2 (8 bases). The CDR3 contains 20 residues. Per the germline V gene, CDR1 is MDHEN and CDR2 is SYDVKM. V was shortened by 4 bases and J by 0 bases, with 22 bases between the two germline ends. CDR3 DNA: TGTGCCAGCAGTTCGGGCCGGGAGGGGGCAAGGCGCTCTGGGGCCAACGTCCTGACTTTC. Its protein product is CASSSGREGARRSGANVLTF.

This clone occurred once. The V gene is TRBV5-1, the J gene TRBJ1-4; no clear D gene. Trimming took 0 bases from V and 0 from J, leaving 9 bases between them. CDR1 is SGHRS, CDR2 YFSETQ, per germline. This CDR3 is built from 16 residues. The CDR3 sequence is CASSLGWITTNEKLFF. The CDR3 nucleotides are TGCGCCAGCAGCTTGGGCTGGATTACAACTAATGAAAAACTGTTTTTT.

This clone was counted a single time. The CDR3 is CASSPGIYGYTF. CDR3 nucleotide sequence: TGTGCCAGCAGCCCAGGGATCTATGGCTACACCTTC. The chain uses TRBV7-9 and TRBJ1-2; possible D gene TRBD1, 5 bases. Germline lookup yields CDR1 SEHNR and CDR2 FQNEAQ (reference sequence). There are 12 residues in the CDR3. The V end lost 5 bases, the J end lost 4 bases, and 8 bases lay between the germline ends. The full variable domain, completed using reference TRBV7-9 and TRBJ1-2, is DTGVSQNPRHKITKRGQNVTFRCDPISEHNRLYWYRQTLGQGPEFLTYFQNEAQLEKSRLLSDRFSAERPKGSFSTLEIQRTEQGDSAMYLCASSPGIYGYTFGSGTRLTVV.

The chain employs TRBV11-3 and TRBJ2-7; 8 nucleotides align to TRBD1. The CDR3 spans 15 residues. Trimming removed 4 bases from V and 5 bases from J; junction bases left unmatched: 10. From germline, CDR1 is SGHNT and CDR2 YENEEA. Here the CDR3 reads CASSSTTGTGNEQYF. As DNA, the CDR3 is TGTGCCAGCAGCTCGACCACCGGGACAGGCAACGAGCAGTACTTC.

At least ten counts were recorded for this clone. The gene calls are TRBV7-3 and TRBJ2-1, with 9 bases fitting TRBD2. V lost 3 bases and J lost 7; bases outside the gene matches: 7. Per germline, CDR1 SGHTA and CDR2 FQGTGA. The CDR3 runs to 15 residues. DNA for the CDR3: TGTGCCAGCAGCTTTAGCGGGGGCTCTGGGAATGAGCAGTTCTTC. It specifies CASSFSGGSGNEQFF.

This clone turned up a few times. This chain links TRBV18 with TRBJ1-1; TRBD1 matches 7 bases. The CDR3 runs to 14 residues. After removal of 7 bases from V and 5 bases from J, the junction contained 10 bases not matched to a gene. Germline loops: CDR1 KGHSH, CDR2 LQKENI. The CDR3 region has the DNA TGTGCCAGCTTGGGACAGACGGGACATACTGAAGCTTTCTTT. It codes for CASLGQTGHTEAFF.

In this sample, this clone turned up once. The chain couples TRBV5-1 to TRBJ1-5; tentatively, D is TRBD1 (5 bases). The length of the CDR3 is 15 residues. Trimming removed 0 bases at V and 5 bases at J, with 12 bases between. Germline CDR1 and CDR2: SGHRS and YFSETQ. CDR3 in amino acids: CASSLGPGLYQPQHF. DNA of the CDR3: TGCGCCAGCAGCTTGGGGCCAGGGCTTTATCAGCCCCAGCATTTT.

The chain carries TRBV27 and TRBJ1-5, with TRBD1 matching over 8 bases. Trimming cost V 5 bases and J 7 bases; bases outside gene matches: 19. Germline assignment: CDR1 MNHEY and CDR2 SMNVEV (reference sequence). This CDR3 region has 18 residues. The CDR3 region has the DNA TGTGCCAGCAGTCTTAGGCCCCCAGGGAGGGACAGGTACCAGCCCCAGCATTTT. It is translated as CASSLRPPGRDRYQPQHF.

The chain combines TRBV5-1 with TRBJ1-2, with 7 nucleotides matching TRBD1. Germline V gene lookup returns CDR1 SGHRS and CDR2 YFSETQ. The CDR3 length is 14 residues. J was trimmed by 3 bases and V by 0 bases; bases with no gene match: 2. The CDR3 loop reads CASSLGDRDYGYTF. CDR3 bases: TGCGCCAGCAGCTTGGGGGACAGAGACTATGGCTACACCTTC.

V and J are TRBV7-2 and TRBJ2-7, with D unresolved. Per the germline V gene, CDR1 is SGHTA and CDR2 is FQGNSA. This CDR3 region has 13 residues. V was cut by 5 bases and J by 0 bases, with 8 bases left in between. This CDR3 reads CASSKDNSYEQYF. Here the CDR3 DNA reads TGTGCCAGCAGCAAAGATAACTCCTACGAGCAGTACTTC.

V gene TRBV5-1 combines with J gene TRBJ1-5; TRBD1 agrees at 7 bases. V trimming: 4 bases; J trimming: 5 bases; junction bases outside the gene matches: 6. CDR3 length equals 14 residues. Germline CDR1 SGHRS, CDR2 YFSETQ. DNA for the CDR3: TGCGCCAGCAGCCCCCTAGGGACAGATCAGCCCCAGCATTTT. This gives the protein CASSPLGTDQPQHF.

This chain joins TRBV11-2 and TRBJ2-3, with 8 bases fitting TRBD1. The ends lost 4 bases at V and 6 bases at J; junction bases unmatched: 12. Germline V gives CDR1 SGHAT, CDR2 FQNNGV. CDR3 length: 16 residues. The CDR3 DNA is TGTGCCAGCAGCTCTTGGAGGGGACAGGTATCCGATACGCAGTATTTT. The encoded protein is CASSSWRGQVSDTQYF.

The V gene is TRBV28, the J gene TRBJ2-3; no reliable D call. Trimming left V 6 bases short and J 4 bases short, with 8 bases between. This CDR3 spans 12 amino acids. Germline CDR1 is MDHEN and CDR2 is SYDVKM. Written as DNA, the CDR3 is TGTGCCAGCAGCCCGGACCCAGATACGCAGTATTTT. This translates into CASSPDPDTQYF. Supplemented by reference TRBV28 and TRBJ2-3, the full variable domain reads DVKVTQSSRYLVKRTGEKVFLECVQDMDHENMFWYRQDPGLGLRLIYFSYDVKMKEKGDIPEGYSVSREKKERFSLILESASTNQTSMYLCASSPDPDTQYFGPGTRLTVL.

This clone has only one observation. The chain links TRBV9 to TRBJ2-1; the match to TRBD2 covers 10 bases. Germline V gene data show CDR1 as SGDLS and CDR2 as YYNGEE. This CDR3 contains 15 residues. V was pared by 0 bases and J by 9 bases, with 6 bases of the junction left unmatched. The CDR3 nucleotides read TGTGCCAGCAGCGTAGTAGTGACTAGCGGGTCTGAGCAGTTCTTC. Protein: CASSVVVTSGSEQFF. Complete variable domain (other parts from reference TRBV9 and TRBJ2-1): DSGVTQTPKHLITATGQRVTLRCSPRSGDLSVYWYQQSLDQGLQFLIQYYNGEERAKGNILERFSAQQFPDLHSELNLSSLELGDSALYFCASSVVVTSGSEQFFGPGTRLTVL.

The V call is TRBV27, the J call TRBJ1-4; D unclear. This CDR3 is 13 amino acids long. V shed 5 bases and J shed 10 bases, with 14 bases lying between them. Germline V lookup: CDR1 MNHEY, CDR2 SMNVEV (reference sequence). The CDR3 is CASSPRLGLKLFF. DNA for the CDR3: TGTGCCAGCAGTCCCCGACTGGGCCTAAAACTGTTTTTT.

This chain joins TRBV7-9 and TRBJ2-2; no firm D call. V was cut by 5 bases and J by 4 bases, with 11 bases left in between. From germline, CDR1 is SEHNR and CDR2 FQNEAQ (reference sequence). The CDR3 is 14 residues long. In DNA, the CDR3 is TGTGCCAGCAGCGTAGGTTCAGGCACCGGGGAGCTGTTTTTT. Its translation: CASSVGSGTGELFF.

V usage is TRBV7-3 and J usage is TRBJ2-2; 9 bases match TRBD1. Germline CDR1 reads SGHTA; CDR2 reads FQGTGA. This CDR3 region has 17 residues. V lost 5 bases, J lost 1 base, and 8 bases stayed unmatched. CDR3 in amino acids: CASSATGGPLNTGELFF. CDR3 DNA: TGTGCCAGCAGCGCTACAGGGGGCCCTCTGAACACCGGGGAGCTGTTTTTT.